This TCR beta chain was sequenced in a study of technical replicates of blood from several donors. The repertoire was sequenced with immunoSEQ multiplex PCR; TCRdb's copy has only in-frame clones and lacks some. Here the sample spans 60,000 to 90,000 clones, more than 85% being singletons. CDR1 and CDR2 from the germline V gene are MNHEY and SVGAGI. This CDR3 has 15 amino acids. V lost 0 bases and J lost 3; bases outside the gene matches: 2. This clonotype was obtained from a human donor in good health. Sequencing was done on a sample of T cells isolated from PBMCs. The gene calls are TRBV6-5 and TRBJ1-2, with 9 nucleotides matching TRBD1. CDR3 loop: CASSYSGQGHYGYTF. Here the CDR3 DNA reads TGTGCCAGCAGTTACTCCGGACAGGGGCACTATGGCTACACCTTC.